Presented here are 28 T cell receptor beta chains from one specimen sequenced in a study of cytotoxic CD8 clonotypes in ibrutinib-treated CLL. The data were produced by immunoSEQ multiplex PCR, yet TCRdb's version contains in-frame clones alone and is incomplete. The profile shows about 250,000 clones, roughly 70% of them singletons. The sample was PBMCs, taken after 24 months of ibrutinib treatment. The receptors originated from a human donor with chronic lymphocytic leukemia.

As regards this clone: The sample contains more than one DNA sequence encoding this CDR3. The chain carries TRBV6-5 and TRBJ1-5, with 7 bases identical to TRBD1. V lost 5 bases to trimming and J lost 2 bases; unmatched junction nucleotides: 3. Germline V gives CDR1 MNHEY, CDR2 SVGAGI. The CDR3 covers 14 residues. The CDR3 nucleotides are TGTGCCAGCAGTCCCACAGGGGGCAATCAGCCCCAGCATTTT. Translated: CASSPTGGNQPQHF.

V and J are TRBV18 and TRBJ1-2, with D maybe TRBD1 (6 bases). Germline CDR1 and CDR2: KGHSH and LQKENI. Trimming removed 5 bases at V and 0 bases at J, with 16 bases between. The CDR3 is 16 amino acids. The CDR3 sequence is CASSVLGNRANYGYTF. The CDR3 DNA reads TGTGCCAGCTCAGTCTTGGGGAACAGGGCTAACTATGGCTACACCTTC.

V is TRBV9 and J is TRBJ2-5; 7 nucleotides align to TRBD2. The junction had 6 bases not matched to a gene; V was cut back by 0 bases and J by 4 bases. The CDR3 has 15 amino acids. Germline-derived CDR1 and CDR2 are SGDLS and YYNGEE. The CDR3 loop is CASSVVGGGRETQYF. The CDR3 region has the DNA TGTGCCAGCAGCGTAGTGGGGGGAGGGCGAGAGACCCAGTACTTC.

The chain links TRBV7-3 to TRBJ1-1; 9 nucleotides match TRBD1. Germline V lookup: CDR1 SGHTA, CDR2 FQGTGA. CDR3 size: 15 residues. V lost 5 bases to trimming and J lost 4 bases; unmatched junction nucleotides: 8. The DNA of the CDR3 is TGTGCCAGCAGCGTACAGGGGGCTGAGTTCACTGAAGCTTTCTTT. As protein: CASSVQGAEFTEAFF.

The chain combines TRBV7-2 with TRBJ1-5; D ambiguous. CDR1 is SGHTA, CDR2 FQGNSA, per germline. The V gene lost 3 bases and the J gene lost 3 bases, with 9 bases spanning the gap. This CDR3 is 14 amino acids long. The CDR3 loop is CASSFNDPNQPQHF. For the CDR3, the DNA is TGTGCCAGCAGCTTCAACGATCCCAATCAGCCCCAGCATTTT.

Only one count was recorded for this clone. The chain is built from TRBV7-3 and TRBJ2-7; possible D gene TRBD2, 6 bases. Trimming pared 3 bases from V and 3 bases from J, leaving 15 bases between. Germline CDR1 reads SGHTA; CDR2 reads FQGTGA. The CDR3 sequence is 15 residues long. The CDR3 region is CASSFNLAPNYEQYF. The CDR3, as DNA: TGTGCCAGCAGCTTCAATCTAGCGCCAAACTACGAGCAGTACTTC.

The chain recombines TRBV6-6 with TRBJ2-1; D is unclear. The CDR3 covers 12 residues. Germline V gene sequence: CDR1 MNHNY, CDR2 SVGAGI (reference sequence). Trimming shortened V by 5 bases and J by 2 bases, and 4 bases separated the two germline ends. The CDR3 region is CASSQTYNEQFF. The CDR3 nucleotides read TGTGCCAGCAGTCAGACCTACAATGAGCAGTTCTTC.

The CDR3 is CASSPGGVQQPQHF. The DNA of the CDR3 is TGCGCCAGCAGCCCAGGGGGGGTACAGCAGCCCCAGCATTTT. The chain recombines TRBV5-1 with TRBJ1-5; 7 bases map to TRBD1. J lost 7 bases, V lost 4 bases, and 8 bases had no gene match. The CDR3 sequence is 14 residues long. Germline CDR1 and CDR2: SGHRS and YFSETQ.

The gene calls are TRBV11-1 and TRBJ2-7, with D tentatively TRBD2 (6 bases). V gave up 5 bases and J gave up 1 base, with 15 bases separating them. CDR3 length equals 15 residues. Germline V gene data show CDR1 as SGHAT and CDR2 as FQDESV (reference sequence). The CDR3 nucleotides read TGTGCCAGCAGCCAAAATTTAGCGGTTTCCTACGAGCAGTACTTC. It codes for CASSQNLAVSYEQYF.

The V gene is TRBV6-5, the J gene TRBJ2-7; D not resolved. Germline CDR1 MNHEY, CDR2 SVGAGI. The CDR3 totals 15 residues. Trimming took 2 bases from V and 1 from J, leaving 12 bases between them. The DNA of the CDR3 is TGTGCCAGCAGTTACGGGCACACACCATCCTACGAGCAGTACTTC. Its protein is CASSYGHTPSYEQYF.

This clone was observed once. The rearrangement links TRBV6-5 to TRBJ1-2, with 8 bases aligning to TRBD1. The CDR3 covers 15 residues. With V trimmed by 2 bases and J by 8 bases, 10 bases remained unmatched. CDR1 and CDR2 (germline): MNHEY, SVGAGI. CDR3 sequence: CASSYPRQGAEGYTF. The CDR3 DNA is TGTGCCAGCAGTTACCCTCGGCAGGGGGCAGAAGGCTACACCTTC.

The chain joins TRBV28 to TRBJ1-5; D remains ambiguous. The V end lost 2 bases, the J end lost 5 bases, and 4 bases lay between the germline ends. CDR3 length equals 12 residues. CDR1 is MDHEN, CDR2 SYDVKM, per germline. The CDR3 loop reads CASSLNYQPQHF. The CDR3 DNA reads TGTGCCAGCAGTTTAAATTATCAGCCCCAGCATTTT.

V is TRBV21-1 and J is TRBJ2-7. TRBV21-1 is a recognized pseudogene. This CDR3 comprises 19 residues. The CDR3 protein is CASSKVGQELPNLEYEQYF. The DNA of the CDR3 is TGTGCCAGCAGCAAAGTCGGGCAGGAGTTACCGAACCTGGAGTACGAGCAGTACTTC.

V and J are TRBV6-5 and TRBJ2-7; 12 positions match TRBD1. The CDR3 is 15 amino acids. The germline gives CDR1 MNHEY, CDR2 SVGAGI. The ends lost 0 bases at V and 7 bases at J; junction bases unmatched: 4. The DNA of the CDR3 is TGTGCCAGCAGTTACTCGGGACAGGGGGCGAAAGAGCAGTACTTC. Protein sequence: CASSYSGQGAKEQYF.

This chain joins TRBV10-1 and TRBJ1-6, with 9 bases identical to TRBD1. CDR3 length equals 14 residues. V dropped 5 bases and J dropped 7; count of bases not matched to a gene: 3. The germline V gene encodes CDR1 WNHNN and CDR2 SYGVQD (reference sequence). DNA of the CDR3: TGCGCCAGCAGTCGGGACAGGGCCAATTCACCCCTCCACTTT. It is translated as CASSRDRANSPLHF.

This chain joins TRBV10-3 and TRBJ1-4; D not resolved. With 3 bases removed from V and 7 bases from J, the gap between germline ends came to 12 bases. CDR3 length: 14 residues. Germline V CDR1 and CDR2: ENHRY, SYGVKD. CDR3 nucleotide sequence: TGTGCCATCAGTGACATTCCCAATTTTGAAAAACTGTTTTTT. Translating it yields CAISDIPNFEKLFF.

The V call is TRBV2, the J call TRBJ1-5, with a possible D match to TRBD1 (6 bases). CDR1 SNHLY and CDR2 FYNNEI come from the germline V gene. This CDR3 has 13 amino acids. V was pared by 6 bases and J by 6 bases, with 12 bases between. The CDR3 DNA follows: TGTGCCAGCAGGCAGGGGATCGGTCAGCCCCAGCATTTT. This sequence encodes CASRQGIGQPQHF.

J is TRBJ2-5 and V is TRBV6-6; maybe TRBD1 (5 bases). The J call may be faulty, since TRBJ2-7 better matches the DNA end. This CDR3 comprises 14 residues. Germline V gives CDR1 MNHNY, CDR2 SVGAGI (reference sequence). CDR3 sequence reads: CASSLRQSSYEQYF. Written as DNA, the CDR3 is TGTGCCAGCAGTTTGCGACAGAGCTCCTACGAGCAGTACTTC.

The V and J genes are TRBV6-6 and TRBJ2-3; a weak D match, TRBD2 (6 bases). V lost 5 bases to trimming and J lost 1 base, with 13 bases between them. The germline V gene has CDR1 MNHNY and CDR2 SVGAGI (reference sequence). The CDR3 loop spans 15 amino acids. CDR3 sequence: CASSKGGTGTDTQYF. DNA for the CDR3: TGTGCCAGCAGTAAGGGAGGAACCGGCACAGATACGCAGTATTTT.

V usage is TRBV27 and J usage is TRBJ1-1; D possibly corresponds to TRBD1 (5 bases). V was cut by 10 bases and J by 5 bases, with 14 bases left in between. CDR1 and CDR2 (germline): MNHEY, SMNVEV (reference sequence). The CDR3 contains 12 residues. The DNA of the CDR3 is TGTGCCACCCGTAGGGGAGGGACTGAAGCTTTCTTT. Amino acid sequence: CATRRGGTEAFF.

There are many counts of this clone. The chain combines TRBV2 with TRBJ2-5, with D perhaps matching TRBD1 (5 bases). CDR1 and CDR2 from the germline V gene are SNHLY and FYNNEI. The CDR3 length is 15 residues. V was cut by 2 bases and J by 4 bases, with 14 bases left in between. As DNA, the CDR3 is TGTGCCAGCAGTGAATTCAGGGCCCATCCAGAGACCCAGTACTTC. Its translation: CASSEFRAHPETQYF.

This chain connects TRBV27 to TRBJ2-1; 9 bases map to TRBD1. Germline V gene sequence: CDR1 MNHEY, CDR2 SMNVEV (reference sequence). V shed 4 bases and J 6 bases; nucleotides not matched to a gene: 7. The CDR3 is 15 residues long. The CDR3 DNA follows: TGTGCCAGCAGTTCGACAGGGGGGGCGGCCAATGAGCAGTTCTTC. Its translation: CASSSTGGAANEQFF.

The chain uses TRBV6-5 and TRBJ2-7; TRBD1 matches at 9 bases. The length of the CDR3 is 15 residues. V trimming: 0 bases; J trimming: 5 bases; junction bases outside the gene matches: 5. CDR1 and CDR2 from the germline V gene are MNHEY and SVGAGI. In DNA, the CDR3 is TGTGCCAGCAGTTACTCTTGGGACAGGGATCACGAGCAGTACTTC. This translates into CASSYSWDRDHEQYF.

The V gene is TRBV4-2, the J gene TRBJ2-1, with 9 bases fitting TRBD2. With V trimmed by 4 bases and J by 5 bases, 6 bases remained unmatched. Germline values: CDR1 LGHNA, CDR2 YNFKEQ. CDR3 length: 15 amino acids. The DNA of the CDR3 is TGTGCCAGCAGCCGCCCGACTAGCGGAAACAATGAGCAGTTCTTC. It specifies CASSRPTSGNNEQFF.

About this clone itself: A junction boundary mismatches the germline segment, possibly from a read error. V usage is TRBV7-7 and J usage is TRBJ2-3; 11 nucleotides align to TRBD2. This CDR3 has 18 residues. Germline assignment: CDR1 SSHAT and CDR2 FNYEAQ (reference sequence). CDR3 region: CASSSLPELAGGTDTQYF. CDR3 nucleotides: TGTGCTAGCAGCTCGCTTCCCGAACTAGCGGGGGGCACAGATACGCAGTATTTT.

The V and J genes are TRBV5-1 and TRBJ2-3; perhaps D is TRBD1 or TRBD2 (5 bases each). V was clipped by 1 base and J by 0 bases, with 9 bases between them. The germline CDR1 and CDR2 sequences are SGHRS and YFSETQ. There are 15 residues in the CDR3. The DNA of the CDR3 is TGCGCCAGCAGCTTGATGGGGGACAGCACAGATACGCAGTATTTT. It specifies CASSLMGDSTDTQYF.

The sample holds a few counts of this clone. The V gene is TRBV25-1, the J gene TRBJ1-2; D remains ambiguous. CDR1 and CDR2 (germline): MGHDK, SYGVNS. The CDR3 covers 11 residues. The ends were cut back, 7 bases at V and 12 bases at J, with 15 bases in the middle. CDR3 residues: CASTRPLDDTF. In nucleotides, the CDR3 is TGTGCCAGCACCCGGCCTCTAGACGACACCTTC.

This chain connects TRBV27 to TRBJ1-1; 8 positions agree with TRBD1. The CDR3 runs 12 residues. The V segment lost 8 bases and the J segment 5 bases; nucleotides outside the gene matches: 4. Germline V gene data show CDR1 as MNHEY and CDR2 as SMNVEV (reference sequence). The CDR3 loop is CASGQGWTEAFF. CDR3 in DNA: TGTGCCAGCGGACAGGGTTGGACTGAAGCTTTCTTT.